The rows below give T cell receptor beta chains drawn from one sample of a study of T cell responses to AZD1222 COVID-19 vaccine. Sequenced by immunoSEQ multiplex PCR; TCRdb stores in-frame clones only, minus some. Here the sample spans 100,000 to 130,000 clones, more than 70% being singletons. The material sequenced was peripheral blood, taken on day 0 of AZD1222 vaccination. Receptors were obtained from an adult in good health. CDR3s include the opening cysteine and the closing phenylalanine or tryptophan. A D gene is named only where the DNA matches it firmly. Expanded clones are given a class, and other clones once, few, many or no size at all.

d_gene	abundance	v_gene	j_gene	CDR3aa	CDR3nt
.	.	TRBV10-3	TRBJ2-7	CAISETAADRGEQYF	TGTGCCATCAGTGAAACGGCGGCCGACCGGGGCGAGCAGTACTTC
TRBD1	.	TRBV6-6	TRBJ1-2	CASSRTDRGAQYGYTF	TGTGCCAGCAGCCGCACCGACAGGGGGGCGCAGTATGGCTACACCTTC
.	.	TRBV6-2/TRBV6-3	TRBJ2-6	CASSYYSGANVLTF	TGTGCCAGCAGTTATTACTCTGGGGCCAACGTCCTGACTTTC
TRBD2	once	TRBV19	TRBJ2-5	CASSIHAGLADQETQYF	TGTGCCAGTAGTATTCACGCGGGACTAGCGGACCAAGAGACCCAGTACTTC
TRBD2	.	TRBV7-3	TRBJ2-5	CASLRGSGIGETQYF	TGTGCCAGCCTAAGAGGTAGCGGGATTGGCGAGACCCAGTACTTC
.	few	TRBV11-2	TRBJ2-7	CASSSRQASYEQYF	TGTGCCAGCAGCTCCCGACAGGCCTCCTACGAGCAGTACTTC
TRBD1	.	TRBV11-2	TRBJ1-2	CASSPNRGSNYGYTF	TGTGCCAGCAGCCCCAACAGGGGGTCTAACTATGGCTACACCTTC
TRBD1	.	TRBV3-1/TRBV3-2	TRBJ2-7	CASSRGGGSLEQYF	TGTGCCAGCAGCCGAGGGGGCGGTTCGCTCGAGCAGTACTTC
TRBD2	.	TRBV28	TRBJ2-1	CASSTPGLAGNEQFF	TGTGCCAGCAGTACACCCGGACTAGCGGGTAATGAGCAGTTCTTC
.	.	TRBV6-2/TRBV6-3	TRBJ2-5	CASSYVETQYF	TGTGCCAGCAGTTACGTCGAGACCCAGTACTTC
.	.	TRBV3-1/TRBV3-2	TRBJ2-5	CASSQTLADQETQYF	TGTGCCAGCAGCCAAACTCTCGCGGACCAAGAGACCCAGTACTTC
.	.	TRBV5-6	TRBJ2-7	CASSVDSHEQYF	TGTGCCAGCAGCGTGGACTCCCACGAGCAGTACTTC
.	few	TRBV14	TRBJ2-2	CASSQDRRNTGELFF	TGTGCCAGCAGCCAAGATCGGCGGAACACCGGGGAGCTGTTTTTT
TRBD1	.	TRBV7-3	TRBJ2-6	CASSASGGSGANVLTF	TGTGCCAGCAGCGCGTCAGGGGGCTCTGGGGCCAACGTCCTGACTTTC
.	.	TRBV4-1	TRBJ1-2	CASSQSQGWENYGYTF	TGCGCCAGCAGCCAATCACAGGGTTGGGAAAACTATGGCTACACCTTC
.	.	TRBV5-1	TRBJ2-3	CASSFTTTTDTQYF	TGCGCCAGCAGCTTCACTACCACCACAGATACGCAGTATTTT
TRBD1	.	TRBV5-1	TRBJ1-5	CASSPTGGENQPQHF	TGCGCCAGCAGCCCGACAGGGGGCGAAAATCAGCCCCAGCATTTT
.	.	TRBV6-2/TRBV6-3	TRBJ2-1	CASSSRSTLRDEQFF	TGTGCCAGCAGTTCCCGATCCACTCTCCGGGACGAGCAGTTCTTC
TRBD1	.	TRBV3-1/TRBV3-2	TRBJ1-2	CASSPTINYRGPPQQGYTF	TGTGCCAGCAGCCCCACCATAAACTACAGGGGGCCGCCGCAGCAGGGCTACACCTTC
.	.	TRBV6-2/TRBV6-3	TRBJ2-7	CASSREYEQYF	TGTGCCAGCAGCAGGGAGTACGAGCAGTACTTC
.	.	TRBV7-2	TRBJ2-7	CASSFRERPYEQYF	TGTGCCAGCAGCTTTCGCGAACGACCCTACGAGCAGTACTTC
.	.	TRBV7-8	TRBJ2-1	CASSLVLARTGDNEQFF	TGTGCCAGCAGCTTAGTACTAGCGAGAACAGGGGACAATGAGCAGTTCTTC
TRBD2	.	TRBV2	TRBJ2-3	CASRTGRSTDTQYF	TGTGCCAGCAGGACCGGGAGGAGCACAGATACGCAGTATTTT